This T cell receptor (beta chain) came from a study of control samples from healthy donors and cancer patients. Only in-frame clones appear in the TCRdb table, and some are missing; sequencing was by immunoSEQ multiplex PCR. Counted here are about 100,000 clones, over 75% occurring once; the ten biggest clones make up more than 15%. V was cut by 4 bases and J by 0 bases, with 6 bases left in between. The CDR3 has 14 residues. Germline assignment: CDR1 KGHDR and CDR2 SFDVKD. The chain couples TRBV24-1 to TRBJ1-5; no reliable D call. This clonotype originated in a woman in her forties or fifties in good health. Source material: blood. The CDR3 loop reads CATSEGHSNQPQHF. The CDR3 bases are TGTGCCACCAGTGAAGGGCATAGCAATCAGCCCCAGCATTTT.